The rows below give T cell receptor beta chains drawn from one sample of a study of T cells in localized non-small cell lung cancer. Sequencing used immunoSEQ multiplex PCR; TCRdb keeps in-frame clones, though not all of them. The data contain 11,000 to 15,000 clones, roughly four fifths of them singletons. The sequencing used peripheral blood, collected before any cancer treatment. These receptors all stem from a female donor over 55 with stage I squamous cell lung carcinoma. Both conserved end residues are part of each CDR3. Each record gives: J gene, V gene, D gene, clone size, CDR3 protein, CDR3 DNA. A D gene is named only where the DNA matches it firmly. Clone size appears in some rows only: once, few, many, or a class for an expanded clone.

j_call: TRBJ1-1; v_call: TRBV7-9; d_call: .; clone_size: .; cdr3_aa: CASRPVRETEAFF; cdr3_nt: TGTGCCAGCAGACCGGTTAGGGAGACTGAAGCTTTCTTT
j_call: TRBJ1-4; v_call: TRBV19; d_call: TRBD1; clone_size: .; cdr3_aa: CASTPPGQQGEKLFF; cdr3_nt: TGTGCCAGTACTCCCCCGGGACAGCAGGGTGAAAAACTGTTTTTT
j_call: TRBJ2-3; v_call: TRBV10-1; d_call: TRBD2; clone_size: once; cdr3_aa: CASSEASGPTDTQYF; cdr3_nt: TGCGCCAGCAGTGAGGCTAGCGGGCCCACAGATACGCAGTATTTT
j_call: TRBJ1-3; v_call: TRBV6-5; d_call: TRBD1; clone_size: .; cdr3_aa: CASSYSSGQGNTIYF; cdr3_nt: TGTGCCAGCAGTTACTCGTCCGGACAGGGGAACACCATATATTTT
j_call: TRBJ2-2; v_call: TRBV19; d_call: .; clone_size: .; cdr3_aa: CATMTGAGELFF; cdr3_nt: TGTGCCACTATGACAGGCGCCGGGGAGCTGTTTTTT
j_call: TRBJ1-6; v_call: TRBV30; d_call: .; clone_size: .; cdr3_aa: CAWSVGRGYSPLHF; cdr3_nt: TGTGCCTGGAGTGTCGGCAGGGGTTATTCACCCCTCCACTTT
j_call: TRBJ1-1; v_call: TRBV29-1; d_call: .; clone_size: .; cdr3_aa: CTAKLLNTEAFF; cdr3_nt: TGCACCGCTAAACTGTTGAACACTGAAGCTTTCTTT
j_call: TRBJ1-3; v_call: TRBV19; d_call: .; clone_size: few; cdr3_aa: CASRLGPGGSGNTIYF; cdr3_nt: TGTGCCAGTCGACTTGGCCCCGGTGGCTCTGGAAACACCATATATTTT
j_call: TRBJ2-7; v_call: TRBV11-2; d_call: .; clone_size: .; cdr3_aa: CASSSPVEQYF; cdr3_nt: TGTGCCAGCAGCTCCCCGGTTGAGCAGTACTTC
j_call: TRBJ2-3; v_call: TRBV2; d_call: TRBD1; clone_size: .; cdr3_aa: CAGYNPWTGDTDTQYF; cdr3_nt: TGTGCCGGATACAACCCGTGGACAGGGGACACAGATACGCAGTATTTT
j_call: TRBJ2-1; v_call: TRBV7-9; d_call: .; clone_size: .; cdr3_aa: CASSLAGGGGRSYNEQFF; cdr3_nt: TGTGCCAGCAGCTTAGCAGGAGGCGGGGGCCGCTCCTACAATGAGCAGTTCTTC